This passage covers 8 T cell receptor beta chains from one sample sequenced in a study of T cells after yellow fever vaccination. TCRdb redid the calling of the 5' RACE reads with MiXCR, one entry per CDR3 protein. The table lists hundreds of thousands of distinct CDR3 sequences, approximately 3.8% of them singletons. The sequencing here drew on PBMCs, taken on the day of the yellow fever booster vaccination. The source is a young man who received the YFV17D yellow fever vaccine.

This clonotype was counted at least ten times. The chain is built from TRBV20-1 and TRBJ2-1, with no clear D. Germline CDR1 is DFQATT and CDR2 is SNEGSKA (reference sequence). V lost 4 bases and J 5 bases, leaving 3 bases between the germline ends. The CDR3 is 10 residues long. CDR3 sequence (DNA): TGCAGTGCTAAGCACAATGAGCAGTTCTTC. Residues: CSAKHNEQFF.

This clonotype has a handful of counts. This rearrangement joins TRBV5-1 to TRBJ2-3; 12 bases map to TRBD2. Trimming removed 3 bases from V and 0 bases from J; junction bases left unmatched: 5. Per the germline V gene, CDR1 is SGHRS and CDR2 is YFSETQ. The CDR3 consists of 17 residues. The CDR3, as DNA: TGCGCCAGCAGCTCCCGACTAGCGGGGGCTAGCACAGATACGCAGTATTTT. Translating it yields CASSSRLAGASTDTQYF.

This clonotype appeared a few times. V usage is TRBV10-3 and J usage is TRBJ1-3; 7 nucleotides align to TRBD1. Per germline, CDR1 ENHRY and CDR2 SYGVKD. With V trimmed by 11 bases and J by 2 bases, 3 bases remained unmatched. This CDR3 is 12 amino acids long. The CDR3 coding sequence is TGTGCCGCTACAGGGGCTGGAAACACCATATATTTT. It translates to CAATGAGNTIYF.

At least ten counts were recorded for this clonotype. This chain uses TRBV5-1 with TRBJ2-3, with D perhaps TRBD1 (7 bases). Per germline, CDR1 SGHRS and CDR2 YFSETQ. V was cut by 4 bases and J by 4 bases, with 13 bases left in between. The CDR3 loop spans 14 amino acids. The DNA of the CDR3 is TGCGCCAGCAGCCCCCAGGGGGGCGCAGATACGCAGTATTTT. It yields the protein CASSPQGGADTQYF.

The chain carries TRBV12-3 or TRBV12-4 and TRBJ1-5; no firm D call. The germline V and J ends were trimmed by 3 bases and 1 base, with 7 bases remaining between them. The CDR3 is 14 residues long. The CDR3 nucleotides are TGTGCCAGCAGTTTTGATAACAGCAATCAGCCCCAGCATTTT. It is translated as CASSFDNSNQPQHF.

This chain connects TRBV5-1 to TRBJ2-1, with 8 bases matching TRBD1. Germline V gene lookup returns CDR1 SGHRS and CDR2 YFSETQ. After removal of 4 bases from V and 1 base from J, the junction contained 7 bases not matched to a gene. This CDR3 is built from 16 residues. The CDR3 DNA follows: TGCGCCAGCAGCGGGGAGACAGGGGTATCCTACAATGAGCAGTTCTTC. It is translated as CASSGETGVSYNEQFF.

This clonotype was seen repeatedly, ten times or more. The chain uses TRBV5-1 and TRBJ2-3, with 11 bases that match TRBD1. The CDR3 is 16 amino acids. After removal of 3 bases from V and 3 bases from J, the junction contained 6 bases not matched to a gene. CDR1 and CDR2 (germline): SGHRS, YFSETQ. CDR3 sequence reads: CASSSRTGGRTDTQYF. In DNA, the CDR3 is TGCGCCAGCAGCTCACGGACAGGGGGCAGGACAGATACGCAGTATTTT. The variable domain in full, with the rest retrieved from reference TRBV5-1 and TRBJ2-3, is KAGVTQTPRYLIKTRGQQVTLSCSPISGHRSVSWYQQTPGQGLQFLFEYFSETQRNKGNFPGRFSGRQFSNSRSEMNVSTLELGDSALYLCASSSRTGGRTDTQYFGPGTRLTVL.

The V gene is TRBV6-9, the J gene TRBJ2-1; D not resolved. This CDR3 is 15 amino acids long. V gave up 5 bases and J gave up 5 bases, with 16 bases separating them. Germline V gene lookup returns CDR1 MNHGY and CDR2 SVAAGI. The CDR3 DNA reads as TGTGCCAGCAGTCAGGCACGTTTCGACGACAATGAGCAGTTCTTC. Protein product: CASSQARFDDNEQFF.